These T cell receptor beta chains were read from a single sample in a study of T cells in Graves' hyperthyroidism and ophthalmopathy. TCRdb redid the calling of the multiplex PCR reads with MiXCR, one entry per CDR3 protein. The repertoire consists of under 800,000 distinct CDR3 sequences, with about 15% occurring once and the leading ten covering more than 8.5%. Sequenced sample: blood. The receptors here all came from a woman aged 18-29 years with Graves' hyperthyroidism. Each CDR3 is given with its conserved first and last residue. Each record gives: J gene, V gene, clone size, D gene, CDR3 protein, CDR3 DNA. The D gene is left open where the match is weak. Clone size appears in some rows only: once, few, many, or a class for an expanded clone.

j_gene: TRBJ2-1; v_gene: TRBV24-1; abundance: NA; d_gene: NA; CDR3aa: CATSDPGTSSSYNEQFF; CDR3nt: TGTGCCACCAGTGATCCTGGGACGTCAAGCTCCTACAATGAGCAGTTCTTC
j_gene: TRBJ1-4; v_gene: TRBV5-8; abundance: few; d_gene: NA; CDR3aa: CASSLGSGLNEKLFF; CDR3nt: TGTGCCAGCAGCTTGGGGTCAGGCCTTAATGAAAAACTGTTTTTT
j_gene: TRBJ1-2; v_gene: TRBV20-1; abundance: many; d_gene: NA; CDR3aa: CSAGQRMGDGYTF; CDR3nt: TGCAGTGCCGGACAGCGGATGGGAGATGGCTACACCTTC
j_gene: TRBJ2-3; v_gene: TRBV20-1; abundance: NA; d_gene: NA; CDR3aa: CSARGGPWMGTDTQYF; CDR3nt: TGCAGTGCTAGAGGGGGACCCTGGATGGGCACAGATACGCAGTATTTT
j_gene: TRBJ2-2; v_gene: TRBV10-2; abundance: few; d_gene: TRBD1; CDR3aa: CASSEPLIEWTGGKNTGELFF; CDR3nt: TGCGCCAGCAGTGAGCCCCTAATTGAATGGACAGGGGGGAAGAACACCGGGGAGCTGTTTTTT
j_gene: TRBJ1-6; v_gene: TRBV9; abundance: few; d_gene: NA; CDR3aa: CASSVVDFGPLHF; CDR3nt: TGTGCCAGCAGCGTAGTGGACTTCGGACCCCTCCACTTT
j_gene: TRBJ2-3; v_gene: TRBV7-9; abundance: many; d_gene: NA; CDR3aa: CASSLVGSRADTQYF; CDR3nt: TGTGCCAGCAGCCTCGTTGGGTCTAGGGCAGATACGCAGTATTTT
j_gene: TRBJ2-1; v_gene: TRBV5-6; abundance: once; d_gene: NA; CDR3aa: CASSLGHLSLSGEFF; CDR3nt: TGTGCCAGCAGCTTGGGTCATCTCAGTTTAAGCGGTGAGTTCTTC
j_gene: TRBJ2-2; v_gene: TRBV18; abundance: NA; d_gene: TRBD2; CDR3aa: CASSPLGLATGELFF; CDR3nt: TGTGCCAGCTCACCACTAGGACTAGCGACCGGGGAGCTGTTTTTT
j_gene: TRBJ2-3; v_gene: TRBV3-1; abundance: many; d_gene: TRBD2; CDR3aa: CASSRRAGGPSDTQYF; CDR3nt: TGTGCCAGCAGCCGCCGAGCGGGAGGGCCTTCAGATACGCAGTATTTT
j_gene: TRBJ1-2; v_gene: TRBV18; abundance: NA; d_gene: NA; CDR3aa: CASSPTDNRGYTF; CDR3nt: TGTGCCAGCTCACCAACAGACAACAGGGGCTACACCTTC
j_gene: TRBJ1-6; v_gene: TRBV20-1; abundance: NA; d_gene: NA; CDR3aa: CSAAPGGPTLHF; CDR3nt: TGCAGTGCCGCCCCGGGAGGCCCTACGCTCCACTTT
j_gene: TRBJ1-2; v_gene: TRBV28; abundance: few; d_gene: NA; CDR3aa: CASSRGWAEAYHGYTF; CDR3nt: TGTGCCAGCTCTCGGGGCTGGGCAGAGGCTTATCATGGCTACACCTTC
j_gene: TRBJ2-5; v_gene: TRBV7-3; abundance: few; d_gene: TRBD1; CDR3aa: CASSFQDRGRKETQYF; CDR3nt: TGTGCCAGCAGCTTTCAGGACAGGGGGCGAAAAGAGACCCAGTACTTC
j_gene: TRBJ1-6; v_gene: TRBV3-1; abundance: NA; d_gene: NA; CDR3aa: CASSQRAGSWGSPLHF; CDR3nt: TGTGCCAGCAGCCAAAGAGCGGGCTCCTGGGGTTCACCCCTCCACTTT
j_gene: TRBJ2-5; v_gene: TRBV12-3/TRBV12-4; abundance: many; d_gene: NA; CDR3aa: CASSLKPLWETQYF; CDR3nt: TGTGCCAGCAGTTTAAAGCCCCTCTGGGAGACCCAGTACTTC
j_gene: TRBJ2-2; v_gene: TRBV18; abundance: many; d_gene: NA; CDR3aa: CASSPRQDTGELFF; CDR3nt: TGTGCCAGCTCACCACGACAGGACACCGGGGAGCTGTTTTTT
j_gene: TRBJ2-5; v_gene: TRBV12-5; abundance: NA; d_gene: NA; CDR3aa: CASGFGRETQYF; CDR3nt: TGTGCTAGTGGTTTCGGGAGAGAGACCCAGTACTTC
j_gene: TRBJ2-7; v_gene: TRBV12-3/TRBV12-4; abundance: many; d_gene: TRBD1; CDR3aa: CASSETGSVDEQYF; CDR3nt: TGTGCCAGCAGTGAGACAGGGAGCGTAGACGAGCAGTACTTC
j_gene: TRBJ2-7; v_gene: TRBV7-8; abundance: many; d_gene: TRBD2; CDR3aa: CASRTTSGSYEQYF; CDR3nt: TGTGCCAGCAGAACTACTAGCGGTAGTTACGAGCAGTACTTC
j_gene: TRBJ2-1; v_gene: TRBV10-3; abundance: NA; d_gene: TRBD2; CDR3aa: CATLPRTSGDNEQFF; CDR3nt: TGTGCCACATTACCGAGGACTAGCGGGGACAATGAGCAGTTCTTC
j_gene: TRBJ2-2; v_gene: TRBV14; abundance: few; d_gene: NA; CDR3aa: CASSREFYTGELFF; CDR3nt: TGTGCCAGCAGCCGGGAGTTTTACACCGGGGAGCTGTTTTTT
j_gene: TRBJ1-1; v_gene: TRBV28; abundance: few; d_gene: NA; CDR3aa: CASSPRGLGSTEAFF; CDR3nt: TGTGCCAGCAGTCCCCGGGGATTGGGATCCACTGAAGCTTTCTTT
j_gene: TRBJ2-7; v_gene: TRBV30; abundance: NA; d_gene: NA; CDR3aa: CAWSTGVAVSYEQYF; CDR3nt: TGTGCCTGGTCTACAGGCGTAGCGGTGTCCTACGAGCAGTACTTC
j_gene: TRBJ2-5; v_gene: TRBV2; abundance: many; d_gene: TRBD2; CDR3aa: CASSGLAEETQYF; CDR3nt: TGTGCCAGCAGCGGACTAGCGGAAGAGACCCAGTACTTC
j_gene: TRBJ2-1; v_gene: TRBV2; abundance: many; d_gene: NA; CDR3aa: CATYNPGRHNLGQFF; CDR3nt: TGTGCCACTTACAATCCGGGACGGCACAATCTGGGGCAGTTCTTC
j_gene: TRBJ1-2; v_gene: TRBV24-1; abundance: few; d_gene: NA; CDR3aa: CATSKTGAYGYTF; CDR3nt: TGTGCCACCAGTAAAACTGGGGCATATGGCTACACCTTC
j_gene: TRBJ1-2; v_gene: TRBV27; abundance: many; d_gene: NA; CDR3aa: CASSFTGLYGYTF; CDR3nt: TGTGCCAGCAGTTTCACAGGTCTCTATGGCTACACCTTC
j_gene: TRBJ1-1; v_gene: TRBV12-3/TRBV12-4; abundance: many; d_gene: NA; CDR3aa: CASSFAPNTEAFF; CDR3nt: TGTGCCAGCAGTTTCGCCCCGAACACTGAAGCTTTCTTT
j_gene: TRBJ1-1; v_gene: TRBV2; abundance: many; d_gene: NA; CDR3aa: CASSAKSTGNTEAFF; CDR3nt: TGTGCCAGCAGCGCCAAGTCGACGGGGAACACTGAAGCTTTCTTT
j_gene: TRBJ2-7; v_gene: TRBV20-1; abundance: few; d_gene: NA; CDR3aa: CSASDVGQANSYEQYF; CDR3nt: TGCAGTGCTAGCGATGTCGGGCAGGCGAACTCCTACGAGCAGTACTTC
j_gene: TRBJ1-4; v_gene: TRBV20-1; abundance: NA; d_gene: TRBD1; CDR3aa: CSADAPGQGSEKLFF; CDR3nt: TGCAGTGCCGATGCTCCGGGACAGGGGAGTGAAAAACTGTTTTTT
j_gene: TRBJ2-7; v_gene: TRBV20-1; abundance: few; d_gene: NA; CDR3aa: CSARKRGVYEQYF; CDR3nt: TGCAGTGCTAGGAAGCGAGGGGTTTACGAGCAGTACTTC
j_gene: TRBJ2-5; v_gene: TRBV3-1; abundance: many; d_gene: NA; CDR3aa: CASSQAGAGEETQYF; CDR3nt: TGTGCCAGCAGCCAAGCCGGGGCAGGGGAAGAGACCCAGTACTTC
j_gene: TRBJ2-4; v_gene: TRBV6-2/TRBV6-3; abundance: NA; d_gene: TRBD1; CDR3aa: CASSWNRGKNIQYF; CDR3nt: TGTGCCAGCAGTTGGAACAGGGGAAAAAACATTCAGTACTTC
j_gene: TRBJ2-3; v_gene: TRBV7-2; abundance: many; d_gene: NA; CDR3aa: CASSLLVGDTQYF; CDR3nt: TGTGCCAGCAGCCTCCTGGTCGGGGATACGCAGTATTTT
j_gene: TRBJ2-3; v_gene: TRBV20-1; abundance: many; d_gene: NA; CDR3aa: CSARDRTTDTQYF; CDR3nt: TGCAGTGCTAGAGATCGGACCACAGATACGCAGTATTTT
j_gene: TRBJ2-7; v_gene: TRBV20-1; abundance: once; d_gene: TRBD1; CDR3aa: CSAKPSDRDVVYNEQYF; CDR3nt: TGCAGTGCTAAACCATCGGACAGGGACGTAGTCTACAATGAGCAGTACTTC
j_gene: TRBJ2-5; v_gene: TRBV29-1; abundance: few; d_gene: TRBD1; CDR3aa: CSVRKGDRGIGTQYF; CDR3nt: TGCAGCGTGAGAAAGGGGGACAGGGGGATTGGGACCCAGTACTTC